One T cell receptor beta chain is described in this entry. Treatment denoted: 19 received Ad26.COV2.S at low or high dose, single or two shots; five or six received placebo; per-sample allocation not given. Material that was analyzed had been drawn on day 63 after the first vaccine or placebo injection. Based in Boston, the donor was an adult of 18-55 years. The record originates from a study of Ad26.COV2.S vaccination and SARS-CoV-2 variants. Study overall: COV1001, an Ad26.COV2.S trial, supplied this vaccine-arm donor. Recipients of Ad26.COV2.S got it intramuscularly, once or twice 56 days apart.

Only in-frame clones appear in the TCRdb table, and some are missing; sequencing was by immunoSEQ multiplex PCR. The data contain hundreds of thousands of clones, around 86% of them singletons. CDR3 length: 15 amino acids. Per germline, CDR1 SGHNT and CDR2 YENEEA. V gave up 4 bases and J gave up 4 bases; unmatched junction bases: 5. The rearrangement uses TRBV11-3 and TRBJ2-3, with 10 bases that match TRBD2. This receptor was obtained from a person between 18 and 65 years old who received the Ad26.COV2.S COVID-19 vaccine or a placebo. This specimen consisted of peripheral blood, obtained in a trial of Ad26.COV2.S vaccine versus placebo. CDR3 amino acids: CASSSRSGGADTQYF. CDR3 DNA: TGTGCCAGCAGCTCCAGGAGCGGGGGGGCAGATACGCAGTATTTT.